The 32 T cell receptor beta chains given below trace back to one sample, sequenced in a study of CD8 T cells in Susac syndrome. RNA in amounts of roughly 0.5 to 1 ug was reverse transcribed with random hexamers. TCRdb reprocessed the immunoSEQ multiplex PCR reads with MiXCR, giving one entry per CDR3 protein. Here the sample spans 250,000 to 300,000 distinct CDR3 sequences, 65% to 90% being singletons. Sequenced input: CD8+ T cells from PBMCs. Receptors were obtained from a human donor with multiple sclerosis.

The V gene is TRBV20-1, the J gene TRBJ1-2, with a weak D call TRBD1 (6 bases). The CDR3 sequence is 13 residues long. The V gene's germline CDR1 is DFQATT and CDR2 SNEGSKA (reference sequence). The ends were cut back, 6 bases at V and 4 bases at J, with 15 bases in the middle. In DNA form, the CDR3 reads TGCAGTGCCCTAAACAGGGAGGGCTATGGCTACACCTTC. It encodes CSALNREGYGYTF.

The chain recombines TRBV9 with TRBJ2-1, with 11 bases fitting TRBD2. V lost 3 bases and J lost 3; bases outside the gene matches: 5. Per the germline V gene, CDR1 is SGDLS and CDR2 is YYNGEE. This CDR3 comprises 16 residues. CDR3 sequence: CASSEGTSGYYNEQFF. The DNA for the CDR3 is TGTGCCAGCAGCGAGGGGACTAGCGGATACTACAATGAGCAGTTCTTC.

The V and J genes are TRBV5-4 and TRBJ2-2; perhaps D is TRBD1 or TRBD2 (5 bases each). V was trimmed by 5 bases and J by 6 bases, leaving 8 bases between them. Germline CDR1 SGHNT, CDR2 YYREEE (reference sequence). This CDR3 is built from 12 residues. The CDR3 DNA reads TGTGCCAGCAGTTGGGGGTCCGGGGAGCTGTTTTTT. Translation gives CASSWGSGELFF.

The gene calls are TRBV20-1 and TRBJ1-4; D unclear. V lost 1 base, J lost 8 bases, and 2 bases lay in between. Germline CDR1 and CDR2: DFQATT and SNEGSKA (reference sequence). The CDR3 is 10 residues long. CDR3 coding DNA: TGCAGTGCTAGAGCGGAAAAACTGTTTTTT. It yields the protein CSARAEKLFF.

This rearrangement joins TRBV24-1 to TRBJ1-5, with a weak D call TRBD1 (5 bases). Between the trimmed V and J ends, which lost 5 bases and 0 bases, there was a span of 7 bases. Germline V gives CDR1 KGHDR, CDR2 SFDVKD. This CDR3 has 14 amino acids. CDR3 region: CATSGGYSNQPQHF. The DNA for the CDR3 is TGTGCCACCAGTGGGGGCTATAGCAATCAGCCCCAGCATTTT.

The sample holds one count of this clonotype. This chain joins TRBV6-5 and TRBJ2-7; D is unresolved. CDR1 is MNHEY, CDR2 SVGAGI, per germline. V was pared by 1 base and J by 3 bases, with 10 bases between. This CDR3 has 14 amino acids. CDR3 DNA sequence: TGTGCCAGCAGTTACTTTCCCAGAGGCTACGAGCAGTACTTC. It translates to CASSYFPRGYEQYF.

This CDR3 is CASSPYSGSYNEQFF. CDR3 DNA: TGTGCCAGCAGTCCCTATTCGGGTTCCTACAATGAGCAGTTCTTC. The genes are TRBV27 and TRBJ2-1, with no clear D. V was trimmed by 5 bases and J by 1 base, leaving 12 bases between them. This CDR3 region has 15 residues. Germline values: CDR1 MNHEY, CDR2 SMNVEV (reference sequence).

This clonotype was picked up a small number of times. This chain joins TRBV27 and TRBJ2-7; TRBD1 might be the D (6 bases). Looked up from germline, CDR1 is MNHEY and CDR2 is SMNVEV (reference sequence). The CDR3 has 14 amino acids. The V and J ends lost 6 bases and 3 bases respectively, with 15 bases between them. The CDR3 nucleotides are TGTGCCAGCAGCAACCAGGGGAACATCTACGAGCAGTACTTC. Translating it yields CASSNQGNIYEQYF.

The V and J genes are TRBV12-3 or TRBV12-4 and TRBJ2-2, with a tentative D call TRBD2 (5 bases). This CDR3 is built from 14 residues. V was clipped by 8 bases and J by 1 base, with 11 bases between them. The chain's CDR3 is CASPRAENTGELFF. Written as DNA, the CDR3 is TGTGCCAGCCCGCGGGCGGAGAACACCGGGGAGCTGTTTTTT.

The rearrangement links TRBV20-1 to TRBJ1-2; D gene ambiguous. The CDR3 spans 14 residues. V dropped 4 bases and J dropped 0 bases, with 12 bases sitting between them. Germline V CDR1 and CDR2: DFQATT, SNEGSKA (reference sequence). CDR3 nucleotides: TGCAGTGCTACCTTGGACTGGACTAACTATGGCTACACCTTC. Its translation: CSATLDWTNYGYTF.

J is TRBJ1-1 and V is TRBV19, with 7 bases aligning to TRBD1. Per germline, CDR1 LNHDA and CDR2 SQIVND (reference sequence). The CDR3 length is 15 residues. J gave up 5 bases and V 3 bases, and 9 bases lay outside the gene matches. The chain's CDR3 is CASSIFGTEGTEAFF. In DNA, the CDR3 is TGTGCCAGTAGTATTTTTGGGACAGAGGGAACTGAAGCTTTCTTT.

The J gene is TRBJ2-7, the V gene TRBV29-1; D perhaps matches TRBD2 (6 bases). This CDR3 region has 14 residues. Germline V CDR1 and CDR2: SQVTM, ANQGSEA. Trimming took 3 bases from V and 6 from J, leaving 18 bases between them. Here the CDR3 DNA reads TGCAGCGTTGATATCGGCGGGGTGCCGGGCGAGCAGTACTTC. Translation gives CSVDIGGVPGEQYF.

This clonotype was picked up one time. The CDR3 here is CASSVVGTGANVLTF. The CDR3 bases are TGTGCCAGCAGCGTAGTGGGGACTGGGGCCAACGTCCTGACTTTC. The V and J genes are TRBV9 and TRBJ2-6; D remains unclear. Between the trimmed V and J ends, which lost 0 bases and 2 bases, there was a span of 6 bases. The CDR3 runs to 15 residues. In germline, CDR1 is SGDLS, CDR2 YYNGEE.

This chain uses TRBV5-4 with TRBJ2-3, with 9 bases lining up with TRBD2. Losses at the gene ends were 0 bases for V and 5 bases for J; bases not matched to a gene: 13. Per germline, CDR1 SGHNT and CDR2 YYREEE (reference sequence). The CDR3 runs 18 residues. The CDR3 here is CASSLVLWAGGPRDTQYF. CDR3 nucleotide sequence: TGTGCCAGCAGCTTGGTCCTGTGGGCGGGAGGGCCCCGAGATACGCAGTATTTT.

The chain couples TRBV27 to TRBJ2-5, with TRBD1 identical over 10 bases. The germline CDR1 and CDR2 sequences are MNHEY and SMNVEV (reference sequence). V trimming: 1 base; J trimming: 5 bases; junction bases outside the gene matches: 7. The length of the CDR3 is 16 residues. The CDR3 DNA reads as TGTGCCAGCAGTTTATTCGGGACAGGGGTTACGGAGACCCAGTACTTC. Encoded protein: CASSLFGTGVTETQYF.

The CDR3: CASSLLGGGQEAFF. CDR3 bases: TGTGCCAGCAGCCTCCTAGGTGGCGGCCAAGAAGCTTTCTTT. The genes are TRBV12-3 or TRBV12-4 and TRBJ1-1; D is unclear. V was pared by 6 bases and J by 8 bases, with 19 bases between. The CDR3 contains 14 residues.

This rearrangement joins TRBV3-1 to TRBJ1-1; the D gene is possibly TRBD1 (6 bases). CDR1 and CDR2 (germline): LGHDT, YNNKEL (reference sequence). The CDR3 is 15 amino acids. V shed 7 bases and J shed 1 base, with 16 bases lying between them. In DNA, the CDR3 is TGTGCCAGCACCTTAAAAACAGGGTGGAACACTGAAGCTTTCTTT. Its translation: CASTLKTGWNTEAFF.

V gene TRBV28 combines with J gene TRBJ1-1, with D unresolved. This CDR3 comprises 13 residues. The V gene's germline CDR1 is MDHEN and CDR2 SYDVKM. The V end lost 4 bases, the J end lost 2 bases, and 8 bases lay between the germline ends. CDR3 DNA sequence: TGTGCCAGCAGTTCTCCCTCCAACACTGAAGCTTTCTTT. As protein: CASSSPSNTEAFF. The full variable domain, its missing parts supplied by reference TRBV28 and TRBJ1-1, is DVKVTQSSRYLVKRTGEKVFLECVQDMDHENMFWYRQDPGLGLRLIYFSYDVKMKEKGDIPEGYSVSREKKERFSLILESASTNQTSMYLCASSSPSNTEAFFGQGTRLTVV.

This chain joins TRBV20-1 and TRBJ2-7; 9 nucleotides align to TRBD2. The ends lost 0 bases at V and 4 bases at J; junction bases unmatched: 7. Germline-derived CDR1 and CDR2 are DFQATT and SNEGSKA (reference sequence). CDR3 length equals 15 residues. Here the CDR3 DNA reads TGCAGTGCTAGAGACCTAGCGGGAAGGAGGTACGAGCAGTACTTC. Protein product: CSARDLAGRRYEQYF.

This rearrangement joins TRBV28 to TRBJ2-7; D remains ambiguous. Germline-derived CDR1 and CDR2 are MDHEN and SYDVKM. V was pared by 2 bases and J by 5 bases, with 4 bases between. The CDR3 is 11 amino acids. The CDR3 region is CASSLVDEQYF. In nucleotides, the CDR3 is TGTGCCAGCAGTTTAGTAGACGAGCAGTACTTC.

The V call is TRBV12-3 or TRBV12-4, the J call TRBJ2-7; no firm D call. V shed 7 bases and J shed 1 base, with 20 bases lying between them. The length of the CDR3 is 16 residues. CDR3 sequence: CASTQKFSYVSYEQYF. CDR3 bases: TGTGCCAGCACCCAGAAGTTTTCCTACGTATCCTACGAGCAGTACTTC.

Here the CDR3 DNA reads TGTGCCAGCAGCGACCCGGACAGCACAGATACGCAGTATTTT. It translates to CASSDPDSTDTQYF. V and J are TRBV2 and TRBJ2-3; no definite D call. CDR3 length: 14 residues. Germline V gene lookup returns CDR1 SNHLY and CDR2 FYNNEI. Trimming left V 6 bases short and J 0 bases short, with 10 bases between.

The chain is built from TRBV6-2 or TRBV6-3 and TRBJ1-2; tentatively, D is TRBD1 (5 bases). Trimming removed 6 bases from V and 4 bases from J, with 18 bases in between. In germline, CDR1 is MNHEY, CDR2 SVGEGT. The CDR3 loop spans 15 amino acids. CDR3 sequence: CASSLLGTTGYGYTF. In nucleotides, the CDR3 is TGTGCCAGCAGCCTTTTGGGGACTACAGGCTATGGCTACACCTTC.

V usage is TRBV11-3 and J usage is TRBJ2-2, with TRBD2 matching over 11 bases. The V gene's germline CDR1 is SGHNT and CDR2 YENEEA. V shed 5 bases, J shed 4 bases, and the junction held 6 bases outside the gene matches. This CDR3 spans 16 amino acids. For the CDR3, the DNA is TGTGCCAGCAGCCTTCGACTAGCGGGACGCACCGGGGAGCTGTTTTTT. Amino acids: CASSLRLAGRTGELFF.

The chain is built from TRBV29-1 and TRBJ2-1; maybe TRBD2 (5 bases). The germline V gene encodes CDR1 SQVTM and CDR2 ANQGSEA. Trimming removed 6 bases at V and 2 bases at J, with 8 bases between. The CDR3 length is 12 residues. As DNA, the CDR3 is TGCAGCGTATACGGGGCCTACAATGAGCAGTTCTTC. Protein product: CSVYGAYNEQFF.

This chain uses TRBV15 with TRBJ2-1; D call uncertain. V dropped 0 bases and J dropped 0 bases, with 9 bases sitting between them. The length of the CDR3 is 16 residues. Germline V CDR1 and CDR2: LNHNV, YYDKDF (reference sequence). CDR3 bases: TGTGCCACCAGCAGAGATCGCCTTAGCTCCTACAATGAGCAGTTCTTC. The encoded protein is CATSRDRLSSYNEQFF.

This chain uses TRBV29-1 with TRBJ2-1; 7 bases match TRBD2. V shed 4 bases and J 2 bases; nucleotides not matched to a gene: 8. Germline-derived CDR1 and CDR2 are SQVTM and ANQGSEA. The CDR3 loop spans 15 amino acids. CDR3 bases: TGCAGCGTTGTGAGCGGGGAAAGTACCTACAATGAGCAGTTCTTC. This codes for CSVVSGESTYNEQFF.

This chain joins TRBV7-6 and TRBJ2-2; 10 positions agree with TRBD1. The V gene end was trimmed by 1 base and the J gene end by 5 bases; junction bases not matched to a gene: 7. The germline V gene encodes CDR1 SGHVS and CDR2 FNYEAQ. This CDR3 spans 17 amino acids. The CDR3 here is CASSLVRDRGRTGELFF. For the CDR3, the DNA is TGTGCCAGCAGCTTAGTCCGGGACAGGGGAAGAACCGGGGAGCTGTTTTTT.

This clonotype was seen a single time. V gene TRBV4-3 combines with J gene TRBJ1-5; D uncertain. V was clipped by 2 bases and J by 2 bases, with 13 bases between them. Germline V gene lookup returns CDR1 LGHNA and CDR2 YSLEER. The length of the CDR3 is 16 residues. The CDR3 DNA reads as TGCGCCAGCAGCCAATTCTTAGGGATGGGCAATCAGCCCCAGCATTTT. Protein product: CASSQFLGMGNQPQHF.

This sequence joins TRBV11-2 and TRBJ2-1; 10 bases agree with TRBD2. CDR3 length equals 15 residues. CDR1 is SGHAT, CDR2 FQNNGV, per germline. With V trimmed by 2 bases and J by 5 bases, 3 bases remained unmatched. The CDR3 DNA follows: TGTGCCAGCAGCTTAATACTAGCGGGGAACAATGAGCAGTTCTTC. This encodes CASSLILAGNNEQFF.

The chain has TRBV4-3 and TRBJ1-3; D gene ambiguous. CDR1 and CDR2 (germline): LGHNA, YSLEER. V lost 1 base and J 4 bases, leaving 11 bases between the germline ends. The CDR3 length is 15 residues. In DNA form, the CDR3 reads TGCGCCAGCAGCCAAGGGGCAGCGGGCGGAAACACCATATATTTT. It translates to CASSQGAAGGNTIYF.

Note on this clonotype: The junction and the germline gene differ at one end; a read error may be behind it. The rearrangement joins TRBV4-3 to TRBJ1-5, with D possibly being TRBD1 (5 bases). This CDR3 is built from 18 residues. CDR1 and CDR2 (germline): LGHNA, YSLEER. The CDR3, as DNA: TGCGCCAGCGGCCAAGATGTGCGAGGTTGGGGCGGCAATCAGCCCCAGCATTTT. This gives the protein CASGQDVRGWGGNQPQHF.